The 5 T cell receptor beta chains below come from one sample, sequenced in a study of blood T cells in healthy people across ages. Sample-barcoded 5' priming and a J-beta primer mix drove a second PCR of about 6 to 12 cycles. In TCRdb, the 5' RACE reads were re-called with MiXCR into one record per CDR3 protein. The sample includes around 1.5 million distinct CDR3 sequences, about 31% of them seen just once. The sequenced sample was blood. These receptors all come from a woman in her 30s in good health.

The rearrangement links TRBV12-3 or TRBV12-4 to TRBJ1-2; tentative D call: TRBD1 (6 bases). The CDR3 loop spans 13 amino acids. The V gene lost 6 bases and the J gene lost 5 bases, with 13 bases spanning the gap. As DNA, the CDR3 is TGTGCCAGCAGCAGCGGGACACCATATGGCTACACCTTC. Amino acid sequence: CASSSGTPYGYTF.

Only a few counts were recorded for this clonotype. The chain employs TRBV7-6 and TRBJ2-3; 8 bases are a match to TRBD2. There are 17 residues in the CDR3. V lost 5 bases to trimming and J lost 0 bases; unmatched junction nucleotides: 10. Germline CDR1 and CDR2: SGHVS and FNYEAQ. CDR3: CASSLGEKRGSTDTQYF. CDR3 nucleotides: TGTGCCAGCAGCCTGGGGGAGAAGCGGGGGAGCACAGATACGCAGTATTTT.

This clonotype was found a few times. V and J are TRBV6-2 or TRBV6-3 and TRBJ1-2; D gene ambiguous. This CDR3 region has 12 residues. V lost 6 bases and J lost 8, with 13 bases in between. Germline V gene lookup returns CDR1 MNHEY and CDR2 SVGEGT. The CDR3 loop reads CASRSGRRGYTF. The CDR3 DNA is TGTGCCAGCAGGTCAGGACGTCGGGGCTACACCTTC.

This clonotype was recorded at least ten times. The chain is built from TRBV3-1 and TRBJ1-1; D is unresolved. Deletions cut 2 bases from V and 1 base from J, with 8 bases between. The germline V gene has CDR1 LGHDT and CDR2 YNNKEL (reference sequence). The CDR3 covers 14 residues. The CDR3: CASSQSGQNTEAFF. For the CDR3, the DNA is TGTGCCAGCAGCCAATCAGGTCAGAACACTGAAGCTTTCTTT.

CDR3 protein: CASSLGTATEAFF. CDR3 nucleotide sequence: TGTGCCAGCAGCCTCGGGACAGCTACTGAAGCTTTCTTT. This rearrangement joins TRBV6-4 to TRBJ1-1; 7 bases are shared with TRBD1. The ends lost 6 bases at V and 5 bases at J; junction bases unmatched: 6. Germline CDR1 is MRHNA and CDR2 is SNTAGT. The CDR3 has 13 amino acids.